One sample yielded the 7 T cell receptor beta chains listed below, sequenced in a study of shared clonotypes between healthy human individuals. TCRdb's table, derived via immunoSEQ multiplex PCR, lists solely in-frame clones and lacks some. Among approximately 530,000 clones, roughly 95% were seen once, and the ten largest hold approximately 0.06%. Sequencing was done on a sample of naive CD4+ T cells sorted from blood. Described subset: CD45RA+ positively selected. All receptors come from a woman aged 30 to 39 in good health.

J is TRBJ2-7 and V is TRBV7-9; perhaps TRBD2 as D (7 bases). Trimming left V 6 bases short and J 5 bases short, with 20 bases between. Germline values: CDR1 SEHNR, CDR2 FQNEAQ (reference sequence). This CDR3 has 15 residues. The CDR3 DNA reads TGTGCCAGCAGGTCCCCCTGGGGGGGGGCGAACGAGCAGTACTTC. This sequence encodes CASRSPWGGANEQYF.

Only one count was recorded for this clone. The V gene is TRBV28, the J gene TRBJ1-2; a weak D match, TRBD1 (6 bases). V dropped 5 bases and J dropped 3 bases, with 13 bases sitting between them. The V gene's germline CDR1 is MDHEN and CDR2 SYDVKM. The CDR3 runs to 14 residues. The CDR3: CASSPGGRHYGYTF. CDR3 coding DNA: TGTGCCAGCAGTCCCGGGGGGCGGCACTATGGCTACACCTTC.

This rearrangement joins TRBV9 to TRBJ2-5; D possibly corresponds to TRBD2 (5 bases). CDR3 length: 18 amino acids. Germline-derived CDR1 and CDR2 are SGDLS and YYNGEE. Trimming removed 0 bases from V and 2 bases from J, with 20 bases in between. CDR3 nucleotide sequence: TGTGCCAGCAGCGTAGACATCGCCAAAGGACTGAATCAAGAGACCCAGTACTTC. This sequence encodes CASSVDIAKGLNQETQYF.

Comment on this clone: The same CDR3 arises from other DNA sequences in this sample as well. This sequence joins TRBV9 and TRBJ2-3; 7 positions match TRBD2. CDR1 SGDLS and CDR2 YYNGEE come from the germline V gene. The J segment lost 1 base and the V segment lost 4 bases, leaving 6 bases of the junction unmatched. The CDR3 consists of 15 residues. CDR3 nucleotides: TGTGCCAGCAGCCCTCTGGCGGGGGGCACAGATACGCAGTATTTT. This translates into CASSPLAGGTDTQYF.

Concerning this clone itself: The junction departs from germline at one end; a sequencing error may be responsible. The chain links TRBV10-3 to TRBJ2-7; 9 nucleotides agree with TRBD1. The CDR3 is made up of 15 amino acids. From germline, CDR1 is ENHRY and CDR2 SYGVKD. The CDR3 DNA is TGTGCCACCAGTACTCACGGGACAGGGCCCTACGAGCAGTACTTC. Translating gives CATSTHGTGPYEQYF.

The V gene is TRBV29-1, the J gene TRBJ2-7; 7 nucleotides match TRBD1. CDR3 length: 13 residues. The ends lost 3 bases at V and 5 bases at J; junction bases unmatched: 7. The germline V gene has CDR1 SQVTM and CDR2 ANQGSEA. The DNA for the CDR3 is TGCAGCGTTGAGGGGGACAGTAGCAACGAGCAGTACTTC. This translates into CSVEGDSSNEQYF.

The V and J genes are TRBV29-1 and TRBJ2-3, with 7 bases lining up with TRBD2. Germline V gives CDR1 SQVTM, CDR2 ANQGSEA. J lost 4 bases, V lost 4 bases, and 5 bases had no gene match. The CDR3 contains 13 residues. Written as DNA, the CDR3 is TGCAGCGTTGTGGCGGGAGCGTCAGATACGCAGTATTTT. Its protein product is CSVVAGASDTQYF.